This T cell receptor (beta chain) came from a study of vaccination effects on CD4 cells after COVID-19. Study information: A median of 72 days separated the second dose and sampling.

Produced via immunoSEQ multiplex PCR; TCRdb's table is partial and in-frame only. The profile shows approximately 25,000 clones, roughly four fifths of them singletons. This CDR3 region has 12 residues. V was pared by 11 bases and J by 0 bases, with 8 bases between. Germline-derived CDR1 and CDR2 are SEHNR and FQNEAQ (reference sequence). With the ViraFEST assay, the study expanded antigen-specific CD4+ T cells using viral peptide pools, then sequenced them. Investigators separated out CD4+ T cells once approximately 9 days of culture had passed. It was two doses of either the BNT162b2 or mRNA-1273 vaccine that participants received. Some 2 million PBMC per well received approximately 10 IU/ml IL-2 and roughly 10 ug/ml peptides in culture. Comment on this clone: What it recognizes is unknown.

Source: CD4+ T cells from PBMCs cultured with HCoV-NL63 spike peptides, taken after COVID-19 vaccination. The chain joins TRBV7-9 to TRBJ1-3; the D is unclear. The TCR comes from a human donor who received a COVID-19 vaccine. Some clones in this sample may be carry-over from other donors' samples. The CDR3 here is CAGHSSGNTIYF. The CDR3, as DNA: TGTGCCGGGCACAGCTCTGGAAACACCATATATTTT.